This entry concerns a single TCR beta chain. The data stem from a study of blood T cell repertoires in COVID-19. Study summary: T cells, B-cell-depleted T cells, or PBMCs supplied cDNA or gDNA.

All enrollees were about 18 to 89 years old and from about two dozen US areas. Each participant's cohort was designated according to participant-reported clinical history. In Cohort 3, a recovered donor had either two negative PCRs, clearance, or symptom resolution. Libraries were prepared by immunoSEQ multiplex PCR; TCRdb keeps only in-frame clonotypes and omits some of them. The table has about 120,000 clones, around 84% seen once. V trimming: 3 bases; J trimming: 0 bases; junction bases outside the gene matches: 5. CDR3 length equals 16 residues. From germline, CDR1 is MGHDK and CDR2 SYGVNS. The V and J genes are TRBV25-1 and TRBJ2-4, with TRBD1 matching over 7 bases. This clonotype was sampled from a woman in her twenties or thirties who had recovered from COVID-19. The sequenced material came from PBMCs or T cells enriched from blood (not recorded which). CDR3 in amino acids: CASSDEGQLAKNIQYF. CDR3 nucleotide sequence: TGTGCCAGCAGTGATGAGGGACAGCTAGCCAAAAACATTCAGTACTTC.